This T cell receptor beta chain was recovered during a study of T-cell memory formation after mild COVID-19. Study-level points and caveats: While clones contracting from day 15 to 85 were balanced between CD4 and CD8, later expanders leaned CD4+. Unconfirmed was the SARS-CoV-2 specificity of second-wave clones that peaked on day 37. For contracting clones, CD4+ ones sat mainly in CM and EM, CD8+ in EMRA.

MiXCR was run by TCRdb on the 5' RACE reads, yielding one entry per CDR3 protein. The sample yields about 180,000 distinct CDR3 sequences, under 20% seen once. The CDR3 is 14 amino acids. CDR1 is MNHNS and CDR2 is SASEGT in the germline V gene. The V end lost 3 bases, the J end lost 4 bases, and 10 bases lay between the germline ends. With regard to this clonotype: Its target is not known.

Material: PBMCs or a T cell subset sorted from them (not recorded which). The receptor was isolated from a man between 18 and 29 years old who had mild COVID-19 (a few samples of this study predate the infection). Cell type and time point are not known. V is TRBV6-1 and J is TRBJ2-1; D call uncertain. Here the CDR3 DNA reads TGTGCCAGCAGTGACCCCGGCTCATACAATGAGCAGTTCTTC. It translates to CASSDPGSYNEQFF.